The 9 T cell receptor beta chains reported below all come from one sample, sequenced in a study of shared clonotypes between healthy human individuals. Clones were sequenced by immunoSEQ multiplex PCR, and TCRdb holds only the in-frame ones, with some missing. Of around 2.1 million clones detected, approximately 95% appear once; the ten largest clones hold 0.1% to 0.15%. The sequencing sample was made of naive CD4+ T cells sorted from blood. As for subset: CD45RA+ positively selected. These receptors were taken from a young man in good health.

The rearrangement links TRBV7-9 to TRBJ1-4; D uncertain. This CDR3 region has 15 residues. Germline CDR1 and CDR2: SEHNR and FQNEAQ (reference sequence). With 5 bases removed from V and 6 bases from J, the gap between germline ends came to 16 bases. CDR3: CASSPYGSRDEKLFF. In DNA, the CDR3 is TGTGCCAGCAGCCCATACGGGTCAAGGGATGAAAAACTGTTTTTT.

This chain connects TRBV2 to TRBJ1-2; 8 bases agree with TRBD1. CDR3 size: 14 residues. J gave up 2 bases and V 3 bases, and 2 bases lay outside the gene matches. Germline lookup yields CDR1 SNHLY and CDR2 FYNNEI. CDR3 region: CASSDRGPNYGYTF. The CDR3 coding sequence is TGTGCCAGCAGTGACAGGGGGCCGAACTATGGCTACACCTTC.

CDR3 in DNA: TGCGCCAGCAGCGTAGCGGTGAGCTCCTACAATGAGCAGTTCTTC. Its protein is CASSVAVSSYNEQFF. The V gene is TRBV5-1, the J gene TRBJ2-1; the D gene is possibly TRBD2 (6 bases). The ends were cut back, 4 bases at V and 0 bases at J, with 11 bases in the middle. CDR3 size: 15 residues. In germline, CDR1 is SGHRS, CDR2 YFSETQ.

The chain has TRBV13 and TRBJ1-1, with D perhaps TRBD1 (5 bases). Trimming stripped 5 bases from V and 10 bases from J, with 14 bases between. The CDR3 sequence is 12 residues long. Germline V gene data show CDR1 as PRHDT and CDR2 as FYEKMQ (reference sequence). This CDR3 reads CASSIRRERAFF. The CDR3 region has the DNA TGTGCCAGCAGCATCCGCAGGGAGAGAGCTTTCTTT.

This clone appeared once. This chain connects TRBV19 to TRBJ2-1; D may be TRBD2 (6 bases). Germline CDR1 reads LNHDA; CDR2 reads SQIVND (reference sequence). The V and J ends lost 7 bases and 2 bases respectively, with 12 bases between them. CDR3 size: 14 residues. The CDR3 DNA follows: TGTGCCAGTAACACGGGAGCAGCCTACAATGAGCAGTTCTTC. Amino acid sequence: CASNTGAAYNEQFF.

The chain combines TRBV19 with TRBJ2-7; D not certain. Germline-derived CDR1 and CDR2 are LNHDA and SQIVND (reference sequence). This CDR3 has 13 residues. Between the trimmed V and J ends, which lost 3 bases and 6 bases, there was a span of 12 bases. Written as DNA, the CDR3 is TGTGCCAGTAGTATCGGTCAAAGTACCGAGCAGTACTTC. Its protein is CASSIGQSTEQYF.

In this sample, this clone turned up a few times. The CDR3 nucleotides are TGCGCCAGCAGCGAGTCCCTGGGGAACATTCAGTACTTC. The encoded protein is CASSESLGNIQYF. V gene TRBV4-1 combines with J gene TRBJ2-4; no clear D gene. This CDR3 has 13 residues. V lost 5 bases and J lost 7, with 12 bases in between. Germline V gene sequence: CDR1 MGHRA, CDR2 YSYEKL.

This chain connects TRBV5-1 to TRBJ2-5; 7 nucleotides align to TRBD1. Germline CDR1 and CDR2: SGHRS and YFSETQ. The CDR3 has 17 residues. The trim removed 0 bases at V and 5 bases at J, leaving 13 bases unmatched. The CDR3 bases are TGCGCCAGCAGCTTGGGACAGGGTTTCTTCGGTTTGGAGACCCAGTACTTC. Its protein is CASSLGQGFFGLETQYF.

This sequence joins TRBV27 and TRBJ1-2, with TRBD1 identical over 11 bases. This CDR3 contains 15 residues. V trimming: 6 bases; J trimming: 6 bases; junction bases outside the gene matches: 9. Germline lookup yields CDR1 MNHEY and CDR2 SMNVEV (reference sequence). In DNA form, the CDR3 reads TGTGCCAGCAGCCGGACAGGGGGCTTATTTAATGGCTACACCTTC. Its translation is CASSRTGGLFNGYTF.